Below, 32 T cell receptor beta chains from the same sample are listed, as sequenced in a study of T cell responses to AZD1222 COVID-19 vaccine. TCRdb's table, derived via immunoSEQ multiplex PCR, lists solely in-frame clones and lacks some. Of 130,000 or so clones in the sample, over 75% were seen once. The sample consisted of peripheral blood, taken 28 days after the second dose of the MenACWY control vaccine. The source is an adult who received the MenACWY meningococcal vaccine as a control.

The chain uses TRBV18 and TRBJ2-2, with D possibly being TRBD2 (6 bases). Trimming left V 4 bases short and J 0 bases short, with 18 bases between. This CDR3 is built from 18 residues. Germline V lookup: CDR1 KGHSH, CDR2 LQKENI. CDR3 protein: CASSREIVRGPNTGELFF. The CDR3, as DNA: TGTGCCAGCTCACGAGAAATTGTGCGGGGCCCGAACACCGGGGAGCTGTTTTTT.

The DNA for the CDR3 is TGTGCCAGCAGCCGTAGCGGGAAGTACGACAATGAGCAGTTCTTC. It encodes CASSRSGKYDNEQFF. The J gene is TRBJ2-1, the V gene TRBV3-1 (or the pseudogene TRBV3-2), with 8 bases aligning to TRBD2. V trimming: 4 bases; J trimming: 5 bases; junction bases outside the gene matches: 7. The CDR3 is 15 amino acids. Germline V gene lookup returns CDR1 LGHDT and CDR2 YNNKEL (reference sequence).

The chain employs TRBV7-9 and TRBJ1-1, with D unclear. CDR1 and CDR2 (germline): SEHNR, FQNEAQ (reference sequence). CDR3 size: 13 residues. With 3 bases removed from V and 4 bases from J, the gap between germline ends came to 9 bases. The CDR3, as DNA: TGTGCCAGCAGCTTGATGTGGTCCACTGAAGCTTTCTTT. Translated, it gives CASSLMWSTEAFF.

This sequence joins TRBV18 and TRBJ1-1; TRBD1 might be the D (5 bases). The V gene's germline CDR1 is KGHSH and CDR2 LQKENI. The CDR3 consists of 13 residues. Between the trimmed V and J ends, which lost 4 bases and 1 base, there was a span of 7 bases. CDR3 loop: CASSRGENTEAFF. The CDR3 DNA sequence: TGTGCCAGCTCACGGGGGGAGAACACTGAAGCTTTCTTT.

The V call is TRBV19, the J call TRBJ2-5; possible D gene TRBD1, 6 bases. Trimming removed 4 bases at V and 2 bases at J, with 8 bases between. Germline V gene lookup returns CDR1 LNHDA and CDR2 SQIVND (reference sequence). The CDR3 runs 13 residues. In DNA form, the CDR3 reads TGTGCCAGTAGTACAGGGGAACAAGAGACCCAGTACTTC. Its translation is CASSTGEQETQYF.

The chain links TRBV28 to TRBJ2-7, with D unclear. The CDR3 spans 13 residues. Deletions cut 4 bases from V and 3 bases from J, with 10 bases between. Germline CDR1 is MDHEN and CDR2 is SYDVKM. CDR3: CASSSGRNYEQYF. The CDR3, as DNA: TGTGCCAGCAGTTCAGGACGGAACTACGAGCAGTACTTC.

The rearrangement uses TRBV4-1 and TRBJ2-1; 16 nucleotides align to TRBD2. J lost 7 bases, V lost 4 bases, and 1 base had no gene match. CDR3 length: 15 amino acids. Germline V gene sequence: CDR1 MGHRA, CDR2 YSYEKL. The CDR3 DNA follows: TGCGCCAGCAGCCCGGGACTAGCGGGAGGGAATGAGCAGTTCTTC. Its protein product is CASSPGLAGGNEQFF.

This chain connects TRBV29-1 to TRBJ2-3; TRBD1 matches at 7 bases. The CDR3 is 15 amino acids. Trimming took 6 bases from V and 0 from J; bases not matched to a gene: 9. Germline CDR1 is SQVTM and CDR2 is ANQGSEA. CDR3 protein: CSVAGQAFSTDTQYF. CDR3 coding DNA: TGCAGCGTCGCCGGACAGGCCTTTAGCACAGATACGCAGTATTTT.

The J gene is TRBJ1-1, the V gene TRBV7-9; D ambiguous. With 6 bases removed from V and 4 bases from J, the gap between germline ends came to 6 bases. The CDR3 spans 11 residues. Germline V CDR1 and CDR2: SEHNR, FQNEAQ (reference sequence). CDR3 loop: CASSSGTEAFF. CDR3 nucleotides: TGTGCCAGCAGTTCGGGCACTGAAGCTTTCTTT.

The count of this clone is one. The chain joins TRBV19 to TRBJ1-5; D gene ambiguous. The CDR3 sequence is 15 residues long. CDR1 and CDR2 from the germline V gene are LNHDA and SQIVND (reference sequence). With 5 bases removed from V and 0 bases from J, the gap between germline ends came to 11 bases. Here the CDR3 DNA reads TGTGCCAGTAGTTTAACAGAGTATAGCAATCAGCCCCAGCATTTT. This sequence encodes CASSLTEYSNQPQHF.

The chain combines TRBV18 with TRBJ2-5; no clear D gene. Per germline, CDR1 KGHSH and CDR2 LQKENI. The CDR3 contains 16 residues. Trimming pared 5 bases from V and 0 bases from J, leaving 16 bases between. The CDR3 DNA is TGTGCCAGCTCATCGAGAGACTTGGCGTACCAAGAGACCCAGTACTTC. Its protein product is CASSSRDLAYQETQYF.

The chain combines TRBV11-2 with TRBJ1-5; TRBD1 matches at 7 bases. Germline V gene data show CDR1 as SGHAT and CDR2 as FQNNGV. CDR3 length: 14 amino acids. Germline trimming cut 1 base from V and 5 bases from J; bases unmatched to any gene: 2. The CDR3 loop reads CASSLGTGDQPQHF. The CDR3 bases are TGTGCCAGCAGCTTAGGAACAGGGGATCAGCCCCAGCATTTT.

This chain connects TRBV5-1 to TRBJ1-4; 7 bases are a match to TRBD1. Germline V gene lookup returns CDR1 SGHRS and CDR2 YFSETQ. With 3 bases clipped from V and 4 bases from J, the junction kept 6 bases outside the gene matches. CDR3 length: 15 residues. In nucleotides, the CDR3 is TGCGCCAGCAGCTCGGACAGGTTCCGTAATGAAAAACTGTTTTTT. This codes for CASSSDRFRNEKLFF. Full variable domain (remainder filled in from reference TRBV5-1 and TRBJ1-4): KAGVTQTPRYLIKTRGQQVTLSCSPISGHRSVSWYQQTPGQGLQFLFEYFSETQRNKGNFPGRFSGRQFSNSRSEMNVSTLELGDSALYLCASSSDRFRNEKLFFGSGTQLSVL.

This clone showed up just once. V is TRBV6-2 or TRBV6-3 and J is TRBJ1-5, with 9 bases lining up with TRBD1. The ends lost 6 bases at V and 11 bases at J; junction bases unmatched: 11. The CDR3 loop spans 14 amino acids. The germline gives CDR1 MNHEY, CDR2 SVGEGT. The CDR3 DNA reads as TGTGCCAGCAGCTCCGGGACAGGGTCCCTGTCCCAGCATTTT. Its protein product is CASSSGTGSLSQHF.

The chain is built from TRBV27 and TRBJ2-1; TRBD2 might be the D (5 bases). V was trimmed by 6 bases and J by 14 bases, leaving 8 bases between them. Germline V gene lookup returns CDR1 MNHEY and CDR2 SMNVEV (reference sequence). The CDR3 runs 9 residues. This chain's CDR3 is CASSPGEFF. The CDR3 DNA reads as TGTGCCAGCAGCCCCGGGGAGTTCTTC.

The DNA of the CDR3 is TGTGCCAGCAGCTTAAGGGCCTACGAGCAGTACTTC. This encodes CASSLRAYEQYF. The rearrangement joins TRBV7-9 to TRBJ2-7; no clear D gene. Germline CDR1 and CDR2: SEHNR and FQNEAQ (reference sequence). The CDR3 runs 12 residues. Trimming shortened V by 2 bases and J by 2 bases, and 4 bases separated the two germline ends.

The rearrangement joins TRBV5-5 to TRBJ2-5; D not certain. The CDR3 sequence is 13 residues long. The V and J ends lost 1 base and 1 base respectively, with 5 bases between them. Germline V gene sequence: CDR1 SGHKS, CDR2 YYEKEE (reference sequence). CDR3 sequence reads: CASSLYIQETQYF. The CDR3 bases are TGTGCCAGCAGCTTGTACATCCAAGAGACCCAGTACTTC.

This clone has a single count. The chain uses TRBV28 and TRBJ2-7, with 12 bases identical to TRBD2. Germline CDR1 reads MDHEN; CDR2 reads SYDVKM. V shed 4 bases, J shed 3 bases, and the junction held 7 bases outside the gene matches. The CDR3 consists of 16 residues. CDR3 sequence: CASSSSGLAGLYEQYV. Written as DNA, the CDR3 is TGTGCCAGCAGTTCAAGCGGACTAGCGGGGCTCTACGAGCAGTACGTC.

This clone was detected a few times. The genes are TRBV21-1 and TRBJ2-5; the table's D call, TRBD1, was not checked against the DNA. TRBV21-1 is a pseudogene locus. The CDR3 runs to 15 residues. The CDR3 here is CASSLMGDRGKTQYF. The CDR3 DNA reads as TGTGCCAGCAGCCTAATGGGGGACAGGGGAAAGACCCAGTACTTC.

The rearrangement uses TRBV11-2 and TRBJ2-2, with TRBD2 matching over 8 bases. This CDR3 contains 15 residues. Trimming removed 5 bases from V and 4 bases from J; junction bases left unmatched: 6. CDR1 and CDR2 (germline): SGHAT, FQNNGV. CDR3 bases: TGTGCCAGCAGCCCCGGGAGGGGGGGCACCGGGGAGCTGTTTTTT. It specifies CASSPGRGGTGELFF.

This rearrangement joins TRBV12-3 or TRBV12-4 to TRBJ1-1; D remains unclear. The V end was cut by 3 bases, the J end by 5 bases, with 10 bases between. The CDR3 spans 13 residues. The CDR3 region has the DNA TGTGCCAGCAGTTTGGCCCTGAGGACTGAAGCTTTCTTT. It is translated as CASSLALRTEAFF.

The rearrangement uses TRBV10-3 and TRBJ1-1, with D possibly TRBD1 on 5 matching bases. The length of the CDR3 is 14 residues. Germline V gives CDR1 ENHRY, CDR2 SYGVKD. V was clipped by 3 bases and J by 0 bases, with 8 bases between them. In nucleotides, the CDR3 is TGTGCCATCAGTGAAGGCAGGGTGAACACTGAAGCTTTCTTT. Protein: CAISEGRVNTEAFF.

The V call is TRBV5-6, the J call TRBJ2-7; D is perhaps TRBD2 (6 bases). Germline CDR1 is SGHDT and CDR2 is YYEEEE. This CDR3 spans 16 amino acids. Trimming pared 3 bases from V and 3 bases from J, leaving 19 bases between. The CDR3 loop reads CASSSVAGIDIYEQYV. The CDR3 DNA follows: TGTGCCAGCAGCTCCGTTGCGGGGATTGATATCTACGAGCAGTACGTC.

The gene calls are TRBV5-4 and TRBJ2-7, with TRBD2 identical over 9 bases. V trimming: 0 bases; J trimming: 3 bases; junction bases outside the gene matches: 4. This CDR3 has 15 amino acids. Germline CDR1 is SGHNT and CDR2 is YYREEE (reference sequence). Written as DNA, the CDR3 is TGTGCCAGCAGCTTGGGGCTAGCGGGGAGCTACGAGCAGTACGTC. Its translation: CASSLGLAGSYEQYV.

The chain employs TRBV29-1 and TRBJ1-4; no clear D gene. This CDR3 region has 16 residues. CDR1 and CDR2 from the germline V gene are SQVTM and ANQGSEA. V dropped 1 base and J dropped 8 bases, with 20 bases sitting between them. The CDR3 protein is CSVEGQASGLSEKLFF. The CDR3 DNA follows: TGCAGCGTTGAAGGCCAGGCGAGCGGCTTGTCGGAAAAACTGTTTTTT.

This clone was counted once. V is TRBV7-9 and J is TRBJ2-5; D gene ambiguous. Germline V gene sequence: CDR1 SEHNR, CDR2 FQNEAQ (reference sequence). Trimming took off 1 base at V and 4 bases at J, with 10 bases between the two ends. The CDR3 is 14 amino acids. This chain's CDR3 is CASSLGSGGETQYF. The CDR3 coding sequence is TGTGCCAGCAGCTTAGGCTCCGGCGGAGAGACCCAGTACTTC.

V is TRBV11-2 and J is TRBJ1-6; 7 bases are shared with TRBD1. Germline CDR1 SGHAT, CDR2 FQNNGV. The CDR3 totals 15 residues. The ends lost 1 base at V and 10 bases at J; junction bases unmatched: 7. Here the CDR3 DNA reads TGTGCCAGCAGCTTAGTAGGAACAGGGGAATCACCCCTCCACTTT. Its translation is CASSLVGTGESPLHF.

The V and J genes are TRBV6-5 and TRBJ1-1; TRBD1 matches 7 bases. Trimming cost V 6 bases and J 7 bases; bases outside gene matches: 5. CDR1 MNHEY and CDR2 SVGAGI come from the germline V gene. There are 12 residues in the CDR3. The CDR3 DNA reads TGTGCCAGCAGCGAGAACAGGGGTGAAGCTTTCTTT. Translation: CASSENRGEAFF.

V gene TRBV5-1 combines with J gene TRBJ2-1, with unresolved D. The CDR3 totals 15 residues. CDR1 and CDR2 (germline): SGHRS, YFSETQ. V was pared by 2 bases and J by 3 bases, with 12 bases between. CDR3 protein: CASSFSPVIYNEQFF. The CDR3 DNA sequence: TGCGCCAGCAGCTTTAGCCCAGTTATCTACAATGAGCAGTTCTTC.

This CDR3 is CASSVGARGTDTQYF. The CDR3 nucleotides read TGTGCCAGCAGCGTAGGGGCCAGGGGCACAGATACGCAGTATTTT. V is TRBV7-2 and J is TRBJ2-3, with D possibly being TRBD1 (5 bases). In germline, CDR1 is SGHTA, CDR2 FQGNSA. This CDR3 region has 15 residues. The ends were cut back, 5 bases at V and 1 base at J, with 13 bases in the middle. Variable domain in full (rest from reference TRBV7-2 and TRBJ2-3): GAGVSQSPSNKVTEKGKDVELRCDPISGHTALYWYRQSLGQGLEFLIYFQGNSAPDKSGLPSDRFSAERTGGSVSTLTIQRTQQEDSAVYLCASSVGARGTDTQYFGPGTRLTVL.

The chain links TRBV28 to TRBJ2-1, with 11 bases identical to TRBD2. J was trimmed by 5 bases and V by 6 bases; bases with no gene match: 6. This CDR3 comprises 15 residues. Germline V gives CDR1 MDHEN, CDR2 SYDVKM. CDR3 in amino acids: CASSHLAGGHNEQFF. For the CDR3, the DNA is TGTGCCAGCAGCCATCTAGCGGGGGGCCACAATGAGCAGTTCTTC.

The gene calls are TRBV7-2 and TRBJ1-1, with TRBD1 as a possible D gene (5 bases). Germline assignment: CDR1 SGHTA and CDR2 FQGNSA. V was cut by 2 bases and J by 3 bases, with 19 bases left in between. This CDR3 is built from 17 residues. CDR3 amino acids: CASSLFRDVFGDTEAFF. CDR3 nucleotide sequence: TGTGCCAGCAGCTTATTCCGGGACGTTTTTGGGGACACTGAAGCTTTCTTT.